The 18 T cell receptor beta chains below were found in one sample sequenced in a study of response to subunit inactivated influenza vaccine. TCRdb used MiXCR to reprocess the RT-PCR reads, holding one entry per CDR3 protein. The top ten hold 10% of the sample, which has about 800,000 distinct CDR3 sequences, 21% seen once. Source: PBMCs from blood, taken 5 days after vaccination. Receptors originate from a man in his fifties or sixties who received an inactivated influenza vaccine.

The genes are TRBV4-1 and TRBJ2-2; 7 bases match TRBD1. Trimming at V came to 4 bases and at J to 6 bases, leaving 5 bases not matched to a gene. The length of the CDR3 is 14 residues. Germline V gene data show CDR1 as MGHRA and CDR2 as YSYEKL. DNA for the CDR3: TGCGCCAGCAGCCCCGGGACAGTAGCCGGGGAGCTGTTTTTT. The encoded protein is CASSPGTVAGELFF.

The rearrangement uses TRBV19 and TRBJ1-2, with TRBD1 matching 7 bases. The V gene's germline CDR1 is LNHDA and CDR2 SQIVND (reference sequence). Losses at the gene ends were 7 bases for V and 13 bases for J; bases not matched to a gene: 15. This CDR3 is 13 amino acids long. CDR3 amino acids: CASKQGILFGATF. The CDR3 coding sequence is TGTGCCAGTAAACAGGGGATCCTCTTCGGCGCCACCTTC.

The sample holds a few counts of this clonotype. The chain is built from TRBV5-1 and TRBJ2-3, with a possible D match to TRBD2 (5 bases). V shed 1 base and J shed 4 bases, with 10 bases lying between them. The CDR3 has 14 residues. Germline CDR1 reads SGHRS; CDR2 reads YFSETQ. The CDR3 DNA reads as TGCGCCAGCAGCTTGAACCGGGATCCAGATACGCAGTATTTT. It encodes CASSLNRDPDTQYF.

The chain is built from TRBV5-1 and TRBJ1-1; tentatively, D is TRBD1 (6 bases). The germline V gene encodes CDR1 SGHRS and CDR2 YFSETQ. CDR3 size: 14 residues. The V and J ends lost 5 bases and 0 bases respectively, with 11 bases between them. In nucleotides, the CDR3 is TGCGCCAGCAGTCAGGACAGCGTGAACACTGAAGCTTTCTTT. This gives the protein CASSQDSVNTEAFF.

This clonotype was found a few times. This chain connects TRBV12-3 or TRBV12-4 to TRBJ2-6; either TRBD1 or TRBD2 may supply D (6 bases each). The length of the CDR3 is 16 residues. Trimming shortened V by 2 bases and J by 2 bases, and 10 bases separated the two germline ends. The CDR3 region is CASSLYGGAGANVLTF. The CDR3 region has the DNA TGTGCCAGCAGTTTATACGGGGGCGCTGGGGCCAACGTCCTGACTTTC.

The rearrangement links TRBV27 to TRBJ1-5, with a weak D call TRBD1 (6 bases). The CDR3 is made up of 14 amino acids. Germline V CDR1 and CDR2: MNHEY, SMNVEV (reference sequence). V dropped 7 bases and J dropped 3 bases, with 13 bases sitting between them. This CDR3 reads CASKAGENNQPQHF. The CDR3 nucleotides read TGTGCCAGCAAAGCAGGGGAAAACAATCAGCCCCAGCATTTT.

The sample holds many counts of this clonotype. This chain links TRBV7-2 with TRBJ1-2; D is unclear. V lost 11 bases, J lost 0 bases, and 16 bases lay in between. Germline V gene lookup returns CDR1 SGHTA and CDR2 FQGNSA. The CDR3 runs to 14 residues. This chain's CDR3 is CACRGTPTNYGYTF. The DNA for the CDR3 is TGTGCCTGCCGTGGAACACCAACTAACTATGGCTACACCTTC.

This clonotype was observed many times. This rearrangement joins TRBV7-2 to TRBJ1-3, with D unresolved. The CDR3 runs to 16 residues. V was trimmed by 1 base and J by 3 bases, leaving 13 bases between them. The germline gives CDR1 SGHTA, CDR2 FQGNSA. CDR3 residues: CASSLVFRGRGNTIYF. In DNA, the CDR3 is TGTGCCAGCAGCTTAGTTTTTCGGGGTCGTGGAAACACCATATATTTT.

This clonotype was seen ten or more times. The chain employs TRBV12-3 or TRBV12-4 and TRBJ2-2; D is ambiguous. V lost 3 bases and J 3 bases, leaving 5 bases between the germline ends. The CDR3 spans 13 residues. CDR3 coding DNA: TGTGCCAGCAGTTTCTCCGACACCGGGGAGCTGTTTTTT. Its translation is CASSFSDTGELFF.

The chain is built from TRBV7-2 and TRBJ2-1; a weak D match, TRBD2 (5 bases). CDR3 length equals 14 residues. Per germline, CDR1 SGHTA and CDR2 FQGNSA. V was cut by 5 bases and J by 6 bases, with 14 bases left in between. CDR3 residues: CASSPWTGFNEQFF. The CDR3 bases are TGTGCCAGCAGCCCTTGGACGGGATTCAATGAGCAGTTCTTC.

The chain is built from TRBV2 and TRBJ1-5, with D possibly matching TRBD1 (6 bases). Germline-derived CDR1 and CDR2 are SNHLY and FYNNEI. V lost 6 bases and J lost 9, with 21 bases in between. This CDR3 contains 15 residues. The CDR3 DNA reads TGTGCCAGCAGCGATCAATGGGGGCCTAGTGGGCCCCAGCATTTT. This sequence encodes CASSDQWGPSGPQHF. The full variable domain, completed using reference TRBV2 and TRBJ1-5, is EPEVTQTPSHQVTQMGQEVILRCVPISNHLYFYWYRQILGQKVEFLVSFYNNEISEKSEIFDDQFSVERPDGSNFTLKIRSTKLEDSAMYFCASSDQWGPSGPQHFGDGTRLSIL.

DNA of the CDR3: TGTGCCAGCAGTTCGCGACAGGTGGGTGAGCAGTTCTTC. This sequence encodes CASSSRQVGEQFF. The genes are TRBV27 and TRBJ2-1, with a tentative D call TRBD1 (6 bases). This CDR3 is built from 13 residues. Germline values: CDR1 MNHEY, CDR2 SMNVEV (reference sequence). Trimming left V 4 bases short and J 9 bases short, with 13 bases between.

The chain carries TRBV7-9 and TRBJ1-2; TRBD1 is a possible D gene (6 bases). Germline V gene data show CDR1 as SEHNR and CDR2 as FQNEAQ (reference sequence). V lost 3 bases and J lost 2, with 13 bases in between. The CDR3 runs to 15 residues. The CDR3 protein is CASSFGRRGNYGYTF. The CDR3 DNA follows: TGTGCCAGCAGCTTCGGGCGGAGGGGGAACTATGGCTACACCTTC.

The chain joins TRBV11-2 to TRBJ2-7; 7 bases line up with TRBD2. Germline-derived CDR1 and CDR2 are SGHAT and FQNNGV. This CDR3 comprises 17 residues. V lost 3 bases and J lost 4; bases outside the gene matches: 15. The CDR3 nucleotides read TGTGCCAGCAGCTTGACTCTAGCGGTTGGGGCTTTGTACGAGCAGTACTTC. Protein product: CASSLTLAVGALYEQYF.

The V gene is TRBV4-3, the J gene TRBJ2-6; D remains unclear. The length of the CDR3 is 17 residues. Trimming left V 7 bases short and J 0 bases short, with 16 bases between. Germline V lookup: CDR1 LGHNA, CDR2 YSLEER. The CDR3 reads CASTEWYRLSGANVLTF. CDR3 nucleotides: TGCGCCAGCACCGAATGGTACCGACTCTCTGGGGCCAACGTCCTGACTTTC.

The chain carries TRBV6-5 and TRBJ1-4, with TRBD1 matching over 11 bases. The V and J ends lost 0 bases and 6 bases, in that order; junction bases with no gene match: 0. The CDR3 loop spans 15 amino acids. CDR1 is MNHEY and CDR2 is SVGAGI in the germline V gene. The CDR3 region has the DNA TGTGCCAGCAGTTACTCGGGACAGGGGGATGAAAAACTGTTTTTT. As protein: CASSYSGQGDEKLFF.

This clonotype was picked up a small number of times. V gene TRBV18 combines with J gene TRBJ2-7; 8 nucleotides match TRBD1. From germline, CDR1 is KGHSH and CDR2 LQKENI. V dropped 3 bases and J dropped 2; count of bases not matched to a gene: 6. The CDR3 length is 15 residues. The CDR3 coding sequence is TGTGCCAGCTCACCTTCCGCAGGGGGCGCCTACGAGCAGTACTTC. It encodes CASSPSAGGAYEQYF.

This clonotype came up a few times. The chain employs TRBV29-1 and TRBJ2-7; D perhaps matches TRBD2 (6 bases). V shed 4 bases and J shed 6 bases, with 13 bases lying between them. The CDR3 has 12 amino acids. Per the germline V gene, CDR1 is SQVTM and CDR2 is ANQGSEA. CDR3 coding DNA: TGCAGCGTTGGGAAGACTAGATCCGAGCAGTACTTC. This codes for CSVGKTRSEQYF.